The rows below give T cell receptor beta chains drawn from one sample of a study of CD8+ T cells in alopecia areata. TCRdb's copy holds only in-frame clones and misses some; the assay was immunoSEQ multiplex PCR. The sample holds 10,000 to 15,000 clones; roughly 65% are singletons and the top ten take 7%. This specimen was skin, taken at week 4, from a patient treated with tofacitinib. The receptor set was obtained from a human donor with alopecia areata. CDR3s include the opening cysteine and the closing phenylalanine or tryptophan. The D gene is left open where the match is weak. Clone size appears in some rows only: once, few, many, or a class for an expanded clone.

d_call j_call clone_size v_call cdr3_nt cdr3_aa
TRBD2 TRBJ2-1 . TRBV7-2 TGTGCCAGCAGCTCCTCCCTTCTAGCGGGGGGGCTTTACAATGAGCAGTTCTTC CASSSSLLAGGLYNEQFF
TRBD1 TRBJ1-5 few TRBV5-1 TGCGCCAGCAGCGGCGGGACAGGGGACCAGCCCCAGCATTTT CASSGGTGDQPQHF
TRBD2 TRBJ2-3 few TRBV5-1 TGCGCCAGCAGCCGAGGGGGACTAGCGGGCAGCACAGATACGCAGTATTTT CASSRGGLAGSTDTQYF
. TRBJ1-6 . TRBV10-3 TGTGCCATCCGCCCGGGTTACGAGAATTCACCCCTCCACTTT CAIRPGYENSPLHF
TRBD2 TRBJ2-7 . TRBV4-1 TGCGCCAGCAGCCAACCTACCCTAGCGGCGGGGGGCTCAACCTACGAGCAGTACTTC CASSQPTLAAGGSTYEQYF
. TRBJ2-7 . TRBV7-2 TGTGCCAGCAGCTTAGACTTCTACGAGCAGTACTTC CASSLDFYEQYF
. TRBJ1-2 . TRBV27 TGTGCCAGCAGCCTAGGGACACTCTATGGCTACACCTTC CASSLGTLYGYTF
. TRBJ2-1 . TRBV5-1 TGCGCCAGCAGCTTCGGGACGGGGGATAATGAGCAGTTCTTC CASSFGTGDNEQFF
. TRBJ2-7 . TRBV4-3 TGCGCCAGCAGCCCCCGGTTTTCCAACTCCTACGAGCAGTACTTC CASSPRFSNSYEQYF
. TRBJ1-1 once TRBV5-4 TGTGCCAGCAGCCTGGACAGCACTGAAGCTTTCTTT CASSLDSTEAFF
TRBD1 TRBJ1-2 . TRBV18 TGTGCCAGCTCACCCTTGGGACAGGGGGCCGACTATGGCTACACCTTC CASSPLGQGADYGYTF
TRBD1 TRBJ1-1 . TRBV5-1 TGCGCCAGCAGCTTGTCCGGGACAGGGGCTATGAACACTGAAGCTTTCTTT CASSLSGTGAMNTEAFF
. TRBJ2-3 once TRBV6-1 TGTGCCGGCAGTGTAGAGACAGCCCGCACAGATACGCAGTATTTT CAGSVETARTDTQYF
TRBD1 TRBJ2-7 . TRBV23-1 TGCGCCAGCAGTCGACAGGGGCGAGAGCAGTACTTC CASSRQGREQYF
TRBD1 TRBJ2-6 . TRBV10-3 TGTGCCATCGGTGAAGGGCTTTGGGGACAGGGGGTATTTACCTCTGGGGCCAACGTCCTGACTTTC CAIGEGLWGQGVFTSGANVLTF
. TRBJ2-7 . TRBV5-6 TGTGCCAGCAGCTTGGGGGGCACCGGCTACGAGCAGTACTTC CASSLGGTGYEQYF
TRBD2 TRBJ2-1 . TRBV9 TGTGCCAGCAGCCTGATCGGGGGACTATCTTACAATGAGCAGTTCTTC CASSLIGGLSYNEQFF
TRBD1 TRBJ2-5 few TRBV5-4 TGTGCCAGCAGCCCACGGACAGGGAATCAAGAGACCCAGTACTTC CASSPRTGNQETQYF
. TRBJ2-7 . TRBV7-9 TGTGCCAGCAGCTTAGCGCTCCGGCAGGGGGGCTTCTACGAGCAGTACTTC CASSLALRQGGFYEQYF
. TRBJ1-2 . TRBV10-3 TGTGCCATCAGTGATGTCAGCAACTATGGCTACACCTTC CAISDVSNYGYTF
TRBD2 TRBJ2-7 . TRBV7-9 TGTGCCAGCAGCCCGAAGACTAGCGGGGCCCTTAGGGAGCAGTACTTC CASSPKTSGALREQYF
. TRBJ1-6 . TRBV29-1 TGCAGCGTAAAGGCTCAGGAGAATTCACCCCTCCACTTT CSVKAQENSPLHF
TRBD2 TRBJ2-1 . TRBV5-4 TGTGCCAGCAGCCCGTTACTAGCGGGGGGGCCGAATGAGCAGTTCTTC CASSPLLAGGPNEQFF
TRBD2 TRBJ2-1 few TRBV7-9 TGTGCCAGCAGCACTAGCGGGGGGGTCGATGAGCAGTTCTTC CASSTSGGVDEQFF
. TRBJ2-2 . TRBV5-1 TGCGCCAGCAGCGGGACCATTAACACCGGGGAGCTGTTTTTT CASSGTINTGELFF
. TRBJ2-2 . TRBV27 TGTGCCAGCAGAGAATCCCATGACAGGCTTAGGACCGGGGAGCTGTTTTTT CASRESHDRLRTGELFF
. TRBJ2-1 few TRBV4-2 TGTGCCAGCAGGGAAAAGGACAGCTCCTACAATGAGCAGTTCTTC CASREKDSSYNEQFF
TRBD1 TRBJ1-6 . TRBV2 TGTGCCAGCAGAGGACAGGGATATAATTCACCCCTCCACTTC CASRGQGYNSPLHF
. TRBJ2-3 few TRBV7-9 TGTGCCAGCAGTCGATCGGGCGCCGGGGATACGCAGTATTTT CASSRSGAGDTQYF
. TRBJ1-5 . TRBV2 TGTGCCAGCAGTGGGGGTCAGGGTAGCAATCAGCCCCAGCATTTT CASSGGQGSNQPQHF
. TRBJ1-2 . TRBV6-5 TGTGCCAGCAGTTACTCGAGCTTCAGGGGTAACTATGGCTACACCTTC CASSYSSFRGNYGYTF